Listed below are T cell receptor beta chains from one sample, sequenced in a study of prognosis after radiotherapy for stage I lung cancer. From the multiplex PCR reads, TCRdb called clonotypes with MiXCR, one entry per CDR3 protein. The sample consists of 15,000 to 20,000 distinct CDR3 sequences, approximately 25% of them appearing once. The material sequenced was PBMCs, taken before or after stereotactic body radiation therapy (not recorded which). All receptors derive from a donor aged 50 or older with non-small cell lung cancer. Each CDR3 is given with its conserved first and last residue. The order of the fields is clone size, V gene, J gene, D gene, CDR3 DNA, CDR3 protein. A D gene is named only where the DNA matches it firmly. Clone size is stated in some rows and not others, as once, few, many or a class when expanded.

many	TRBV29-1	TRBJ1-2	NA	TGCAGCGTTGATAGTCGACACCTTTCGGGCTACACCTTC	CSVDSRHLSGYTF
many	TRBV28	TRBJ2-5	NA	TGTGCCAGCAAAGGCGGCAACCTCCAAGAGACCCAGTACTTC	CASKGGNLQETQYF
many	TRBV5-1	TRBJ2-1	TRBD2	TGCGCCAGCAGCCCAAGCTCCGCTAGCGGGACGGGCGATGAGCAGTTCTTC	CASSPSSASGTGDEQFF
many	TRBV20-1	TRBJ2-7	NA	TGCAGTGCGAGGACAGTTGGCTTCTCCTACGAGCAGTACTTC	CSARTVGFSYEQYF
many	TRBV6-2/TRBV6-3	TRBJ1-6	NA	TGTGCCAGCAGCCCGGGGGGGGGAAAGGGCCCCCTCCACTTT	CASSPGGGKGPLHF
many	TRBV28	TRBJ2-1	NA	TGTGCCAGCAGTTTATTTACTTGGGCGGGCGGACACTACAATGAGCAGTTCTTC	CASSLFTWAGGHYNEQFF
many	TRBV12-3/TRBV12-4	TRBJ2-7	NA	TGTGCCAGCAGTCCCAGTCGGGGATTCTACGAGCAGTACTTC	CASSPSRGFYEQYF
many	TRBV19	TRBJ2-1	TRBD2	TGTGCCAGTAGTCTAGCGGGCTTTTACAATGAGCAGTTCTTC	CASSLAGFYNEQFF
many	TRBV19	TRBJ1-4	NA	TGTGCCAGTAGTATAGGACGGAGTAATGAAAAACTGTTTTTT	CASSIGRSNEKLFF
many	TRBV20-1	TRBJ1-5	NA	TGCAGTGACCCCAGGATAGGTTCTAATCAGCCCCAGCATTTT	CSDPRIGSNQPQHF
many	TRBV28	TRBJ1-1	TRBD1	TGTGCCACAAGGGGGCTAAGGACTGAAGCTTTCTTT	CATRGLRTEAFF
many	TRBV5-6	TRBJ2-3	NA	TGTGCCAGCAGCTTTTCGGGGACCACAGATACGCAGTATTTT	CASSFSGTTDTQYF
many	TRBV28	TRBJ2-7	TRBD1	TGTGCCAGCAGTTTAACGAGACAGGGCTACGAGCAGTACTTC	CASSLTRQGYEQYF
NA	TRBV12-3/TRBV12-4	TRBJ1-2	NA	TGTGCCAGCAGTTTAGAGGGGGACGCTTGTGGCTACACCTTC	CASSLEGDACGYTF
NA	TRBV20-1	TRBJ2-3	NA	TGCAGTGCAAACCCCCGGGGCACCACATATACGCAGTATTTT	CSANPRGTTYTQYF
NA	TRBV27	TRBJ2-5	NA	TGTGCCAACAGGTCCGACAGCCAGGAGACCCAGTACTTC	CANRSDSQETQYF
NA	TRBV6-4	TRBJ2-2	NA	TGTGCCGGCAGTCCTAGCACCGACACCGGGGAGCTGTTTTTT	CAGSPSTDTGELFF
many	TRBV11-2	TRBJ1-1	NA	TGTGCCAGCAGCTCCACCCGGGACACTGAAGCTTTCTTT	CASSSTRDTEAFF
many	TRBV28	TRBJ2-1	NA	TGTGCCAGCAGTTTATCCCGAGGAATCGGGAGTTTTGACAATGAGCAGTTCTTC	CASSLSRGIGSFDNEQFF
many	TRBV6-4	TRBJ2-2	NA	TGTGCCAGCAGTCCTAGCGCCAACACCGGGGAGCTGTTTTTT	CASSPSANTGELFF
NA	TRBV7-9	TRBJ2-1	TRBD2	TGTGCCAGCAGCAACAGACTAGCGGATAACAATGAGCAGTTCTTC	CASSNRLADNNEQFF
many	TRBV12-3/TRBV12-4	TRBJ2-1	NA	TGTGCCAGCAGTTTTGACGGCTCCTACAATGAGCAGTTCTTC	CASSFDGSYNEQFF
many	TRBV5-1	TRBJ2-6	NA	TGCGCCAGCATGTTGGTGTCCGGGGCCAACGTCCTGACTTTC	CASMLVSGANVLTF
many	TRBV7-8	TRBJ2-7	TRBD2	TGTGCCAGCAAGACTAGCGGCAGCTCCTACGAGCAGTACTTC	CASKTSGSSYEQYF
NA	TRBV28	TRBJ1-3	TRBD1	TGTGCCAGTTGGACACAGGGGGGCAACACCATATATTTT	CASWTQGGNTIYF
many	TRBV10-3	TRBJ1-3	NA	TGTGCCATCAGCTCTGGAAACACCATATATTTT	CAISSGNTIYF
many	TRBV5-1	TRBJ2-7	NA	TGCGCCAGCAGCTCCCGCGGGACAGCCTCCTACGAGCAGTACTTC	CASSSRGTASYEQYF
many	TRBV20-1	TRBJ2-7	TRBD2	TGCAGTGCTCGAGGACTAGCGGGCCGGGACGAGCAGTACTTC	CSARGLAGRDEQYF
many	TRBV20-1	TRBJ1-4	NA	TGCAGTGCTAGAGATCTTGACGGCGGTAATGAAAAACTGTTTTTT	CSARDLDGGNEKLFF
many	TRBV12-3/TRBV12-4	TRBJ1-1	TRBD1	TGTGCCAGCACCGAGGACAGGTTTGCCACTGAAGCTTTCTTT	CASTEDRFATEAFF
many	TRBV20-1	TRBJ1-2	NA	TGCAGTGCTAGTGGGCACATCCGTAACTATGGCTACACCTTC	CSASGHIRNYGYTF
medium-sized	TRBV12-3/TRBV12-4	TRBJ2-7	NA	TGTGCCAGCAGTAAAACAGGGGACTTTAACTCCTACGAGCAGTACTTC	CASSKTGDFNSYEQYF
many	TRBV7-2	TRBJ2-5	NA	TGTGCCAGCAGCTTAGGTGACCAAGAGACCCAGTACTTC	CASSLGDQETQYF
few	TRBV7-9	TRBJ2-5	NA	TGTGCCGGCAGCTTAGCGTCCGAGACCCAGTACTTC	CAGSLASETQYF
many	TRBV24-1	TRBJ1-3	NA	TGTGCCACCAGTGATTTGCTTAGGGGCGACTGGGACGGAAACACCATATATTTT	CATSDLLRGDWDGNTIYF
many	TRBV5-1	TRBJ2-5	TRBD2	TGCGCCAGCAGCCCGGGACTAGCGAGTGACCAAGAGACCCAGTACTTC	CASSPGLASDQETQYF
many	TRBV30	TRBJ1-3	NA	TGTGCCAGCACCCGGACCGGGACGGCTGGAAACACCATATATTTT	CASTRTGTAGNTIYF
many	TRBV13	TRBJ1-3	TRBD1	TGTGCCAGCAGCCCAGGGACAGGGAGCTCTGGAAACACCATATATTTT	CASSPGTGSSGNTIYF
NA	TRBV6-1	TRBJ2-3	NA	TGTGCCAGCAGGAATCGGCTACTATCCCCGGGCACAGATACGCAGTATTTT	CASRNRLLSPGTDTQYF
many	TRBV20-1	TRBJ2-5	NA	TGCAGTGCTAGGGGTGGGACACTCTTGATCGGGACCCAGTACTTC	CSARGGTLLIGTQYF
NA	TRBV2	TRBJ1-5	NA	TGTGCCAGCAGTGGGACATGGGTAGGCCAGCCCCAGCATTTT	CASSGTWVGQPQHF
many	TRBV2	TRBJ2-7	TRBD1	TGTGCCACAGGACTGGACAGGACCTACGAGCAGTACTTC	CATGLDRTYEQYF
many	TRBV2	TRBJ2-5	NA	TGTGCCAGCAGTGAAGGAGAGACCCAGTACTTC	CASSEGETQYF
many	TRBV11-2	TRBJ1-2	NA	TGTGCCAGCAGCTTAGGGCCGCAGGGCTATGGCTACACCTTC	CASSLGPQGYGYTF
many	TRBV5-8	TRBJ2-3	TRBD2	TGTGCCAGCAGCTTGCCGGGAGGTTATGGCACAGATACGCAGTATTTT	CASSLPGGYGTDTQYF
NA	TRBV7-9	TRBJ2-7	TRBD2	TGTGCCACCAGCCGTAGCGGGACCTCCTACGACCAGTACTTC	CATSRSGTSYDQYF
many	TRBV20-1	TRBJ2-2	TRBD1	TGCAGTGCTACTGACCCGGGACAGGGCGAAACCGGGGAGCTGTTTTTT	CSATDPGQGETGELFF
many	TRBV12-3/TRBV12-4	TRBJ1-2	NA	TGTGCCAGCAGCTCAACCACGGACGGCTACACCTTC	CASSSTTDGYTF
many	TRBV10-3	TRBJ1-1	NA	TGTGCCATCAGTGAGTCGTGGGACACTGAAGCTTTCTTT	CAISESWDTEAFF
many	TRBV2	TRBJ2-1	TRBD1	TGTGCCAGCAGAGACCCCATCGGACAGGGGGCACCCAATGAGCAGTTCTTC	CASRDPIGQGAPNEQFF
NA	TRBV5-1	TRBJ1-2	TRBD1	TGCGCCAGCAGCGAGGGGAAGGGGGCGCTGGGCTACACCTTC	CASSEGKGALGYTF
many	TRBV4-3	TRBJ2-4	TRBD2	TGCGCCAGCAGCCAAGAGGCTAGCGGGAGAACTACGGCCAAAAACATTCAGTACTTC	CASSQEASGRTTAKNIQYF
many	TRBV30	TRBJ1-5	NA	TGTGCCTGGAGTGCCAGCCGGGCAGCAATAAGCAATCAGCCCCAGCATTTT	CAWSASRAAISNQPQHF
few	TRBV5-6	TRBJ2-7	NA	TGTGCCAGCAGCTTGCAGGGGTTGGAGTACGAGCAGTACTTC	CASSLQGLEYEQYF